This T cell receptor beta chain stems from a study of vaccination and CD4 T cells after COVID-19 (dated by TCRdb to between 2021 and 2024). A note on the overall study: The convalescent cohort comprised six males and four females, including two Hispanic individuals, seven Caucasians, two Asians and one multiracial person. In around 9 COVID-19 convalescent patients and a few infection-naive healthy vaccine recipients, researchers compared the spike-specific CD4+ TCR repertoire from before mRNA vaccination with the repertoire from after. Culture stimuli were overlapping spike peptide pools from SARS-CoV-2 and from the common cold coronaviruses HCoV-NL63, HCoV-OC43 and HCoV-229E. Post-COVID blood samples from convalescent patients were collected a median of around 100 days after diagnosis, with a range of about 35 to 161 days. Post-vaccine blood samples were taken a median of 72 days after the second vaccine dose, with a range of roughly 14 to 250 days. Participants got two doses of the Pfizer-BioNTech BNT162b2 vaccine (n=8) or two doses of the Moderna mRNA-1273 vaccine (n=2). As controls, cultures received a CEFX viral epitope pool (the positive control), an HIV-1 Nef peptide pool (the negative control), or no peptide at all.

The treatment or condition label here, explained by the study, means: roughly 11-day PBMC culture with coronavirus spike peptide pools or control peptides (ViraFEST assay). To expand antigen-specific T cells with peptide pools and then pick out the expanded clonotypes through TCR sequencing, the study relied on the ViraFEST assay. Negative nucleocapsid antibody tests taken both before and after vaccination confirmed that the healthy vaccine recipients had no prior SARS-CoV-2 infection. Over 1.5 million PBMCs per well were cultured in IMDM with roughly 5% human AB serum and approximately 10 IU/ml IL-2, plus 10 ug/ml peptide pools. Half of the culture medium was replaced with fresh IL-2-containing medium on days 3 and 7. After 10 days of culture, CD4+ T cells were isolated by negative selection using the EasySep CD4+ T cell isolation kit. Ficoll-Paque Plus gradient centrifugation was used to isolate PBMCs from whole blood, and the isolated PBMCs were then either used fresh or cryopreserved at -140C. Triplicate wells were generally used for each culture condition.

The CDR3 runs 14 amino acids, cysteine and phenylalanine included. Just the 42-base CDR3 DNA is kept, in frame starting at base 1. The V and J ends are trimmed by 3 bases and 1 base, leaving 6 bases between them. Receptor amplification or capture employed PCR. DNA from cultured CD4+ T cells was subjected to TCR sequencing with the Oncomine TCR Beta short-read assay at the Johns Hopkins FTIC core. The QIAamp micro DNA kit was used to extract genomic DNA from the cultured CD4+ T cells. Oncomine TCR Beta libraries made from cultured CD4+ T cells were pooled using unique dual indexes and sequenced on an Illumina iSeq 100. Turning to the authors' computational methods: Non-productive sequences were filtered out, and CDR3s that did not start with C, did not end with F or W, or were shorter than 7 amino acids were discarded. The MANAFEST web application was used to identify antigen-specific clonotypes by comparing peptide-stimulated wells against reference wells and other culture wells. To be called positive, a clone needed an FDR below 0.05, an odds ratio above 5, and a productive frequency above 0.1% in at least two of three replicate wells. A clonotype counted as cross-reactive if it showed significant expansion both in the SARS-CoV-2 spike wells and in at least one common cold coronavirus spike condition. Levenshtein distances (stringdist) and unrooted phylogenetic trees (ape) in R version 3.6.1 were used to assess CDR3 homology. TCRdb applied fastp at Q25 and MiXCR to the public reads, then kept only in-frame beta chains. CDR3 protein sequences are deduplicated, and each keeps its most common genes and DNA. The V and J calls reflect TCRdb's pipeline rather than the authors' work. Here the sample has about 18,000 distinct CDR3 sequences; approximately 47% occur a single time. The ten largest clones capture roughly a fifth of the sample.

Study-level results and caveats: In convalescent patients, nearly all vaccine-specific clones (304 of 307) were found to be mono-reactive for SARS-CoV-2 spike rather than cross-reactive with common cold coronaviruses. The median count of SARS-CoV-2-reactive clonotypes went up from approximately 20 after infection to about 41 after vaccination, although the change was not significant. The number of convalescent patients in the study was relatively small, and the study did not examine early timepoints following natural infection. Among the post-vaccine SARS-CoV-2-reactive clones in convalescent patients, a median 86.3% showed up only after vaccination, which suggests vaccine-specific priming.

Notes on this clonotype: It lacks a known antigen. No base qualities exist here, and no much larger clone lies one base off it.

The sequenced sample was CD4+ T cells from blood, cultured in vitro, obtained before SARS-CoV-2 vaccination. This clonotype was sampled from a human donor who received a COVID-19 vaccine. Recombination joined TRBV12-3 or TRBV12-4 with TRBJ2-2, with the D gene too uncertain to name. The nucleotides read TGTGCCAGCAGTTTTCGGCAGAACACCGGGGAGCTGTTTTTT. This encodes CASSFRQNTGELFF.